The 10 T cell receptor beta chains presented below share a single source sample, sequenced in a study of monozygotic twins with inflammatory bowel disease. TCRdb reprocessed the 5' RACE reads and keeps a single row for each CDR3 protein, giving no DNA. The sample holds around 97,000 distinct CDR3 sequences. Sequenced input: blood. Receptors originate from a human donor with ulcerative colitis or Crohn's disease, or a healthy co-twin of an affected twin (not recorded which).

The chain employs TRBV21-1 and TRBJ2-7; no DNA is available, so the TRBD2 call from TCRdb remains unchecked. TRBV21-1 is assigned pseudogene status. The CDR3 has 17 amino acids. CDR3 loop: CASSKALTSGRIYEQYF.

The rearrangement links TRBV20-1 to TRBJ2-1; the TRBD1 assignment by TCRdb is unverifiable without DNA. Germline V gene lookup returns CDR1 DFQATT and CDR2 SNEGSKA (reference sequence). CDR3 length: 13 residues. CDR3 region: CSADPGGRYEQFF.

This chain joins TRBV5-1 and TRBJ2-3; TCRdb's assignment of TRBD1 cannot be checked, as there is no DNA. Germline CDR1 reads SGHRS; CDR2 reads YFSETQ. The CDR3 spans 14 residues. CDR3 sequence reads: CASSKGQYPDTQYF. The whole variable domain, filled in from reference TRBV5-1 and TRBJ2-3, reads KAGVTQTPRYLIKTRGQQVTLSCSPISGHRSVSWYQQTPGQGLQFLFEYFSETQRNKGNFPGRFSGRQFSNSRSEMNVSTLELGDSALYLCASSKGQYPDTQYFGPGTRLTVL.

The chain combines TRBV6-5 with TRBJ1-4; TCRdb indicates TRBD1, and absent DNA this call remains unverified. The germline V gene has CDR1 MNHEY and CDR2 SVGAGI. The CDR3 covers 13 residues. CDR3 amino acids: CASGAGGLEKLFF.

The rearrangement links TRBV5-1 to TRBJ1-1; TCRdb calls TRBD1, which cannot be checked without DNA. Germline V CDR1 and CDR2: SGHRS, YFSETQ. The length of the CDR3 is 14 residues. CDR3: CASSGGKKNTEAFF. Together with reference TRBV5-1 and TRBJ1-1, the CDR3 gives the full variable domain: KAGVTQTPRYLIKTRGQQVTLSCSPISGHRSVSWYQQTPGQGLQFLFEYFSETQRNKGNFPGRFSGRQFSNSRSEMNVSTLELGDSALYLCASSGGKKNTEAFFGQGTRLTVV.

This rearrangement joins TRBV28 to TRBJ2-7; TCRdb lists TRBD1, though no DNA is available to test this call. Germline values: CDR1 MDHEN, CDR2 SYDVKM. The CDR3 runs 13 residues. CDR3: CATRGTFAYEQYF.

This chain joins TRBV5-1 and TRBJ2-7; TCRdb names TRBD1, which stays unverified in the absence of DNA. Germline CDR1 SGHRS, CDR2 YFSETQ. The CDR3 covers 14 residues. This CDR3 reads CASSLMTANYEQYF.

The chain combines TRBV7-2 with TRBJ1-1; the TRBD1 assignment by TCRdb is unverifiable without DNA. This CDR3 is built from 14 residues. Germline CDR1 is SGHTA and CDR2 is FQGNSA. The CDR3 loop reads CASRGGSGYTEAFF.

The gene calls are TRBV7-9 and TRBJ1-5. Germline loops: CDR1 SEHNR, CDR2 FQNEAQ (reference sequence). The CDR3 spans 16 residues. The CDR3 region is CASSTGSGNRNQPQHF.

The rearrangement uses TRBV19 and TRBJ1-1; TCRdb gives TRBD1 as the D gene, but with no DNA this cannot be confirmed. CDR1 is LNHDA and CDR2 is SQIVND in the germline V gene (reference sequence). This CDR3 has 14 amino acids. The CDR3 loop is CASSPLGTNTEAFF.